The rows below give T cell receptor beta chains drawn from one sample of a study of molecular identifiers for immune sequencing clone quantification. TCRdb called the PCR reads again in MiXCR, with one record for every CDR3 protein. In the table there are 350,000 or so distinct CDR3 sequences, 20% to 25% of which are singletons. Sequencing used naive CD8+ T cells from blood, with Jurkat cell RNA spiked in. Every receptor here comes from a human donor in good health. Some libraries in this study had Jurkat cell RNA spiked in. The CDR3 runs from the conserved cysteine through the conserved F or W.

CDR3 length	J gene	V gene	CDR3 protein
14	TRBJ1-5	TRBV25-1	CASSPIGSNQPQHF
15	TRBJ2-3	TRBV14	CASSQVGGTIAGQYF
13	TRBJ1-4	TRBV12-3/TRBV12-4	CASSFWPYEKLFF
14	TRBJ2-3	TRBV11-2	CASRTVTSPDTQYF
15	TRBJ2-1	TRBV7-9	CASSREGNQRDEQFF
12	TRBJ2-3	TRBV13	CASSSLTGTQYF
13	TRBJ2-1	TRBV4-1	CASSQDLGDRVFF
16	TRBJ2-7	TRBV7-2	CASSPSIVAESYEQYF
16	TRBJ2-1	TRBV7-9	CASSLAGLAGGNEQFF
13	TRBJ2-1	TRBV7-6	CASSPTGGDEQFF
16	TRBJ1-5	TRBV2	CASSETGILSNQPQHF
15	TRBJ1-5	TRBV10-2	CASSQYRPSNQPQHF
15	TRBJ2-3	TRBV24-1	CATSDKDRLGDTQYF
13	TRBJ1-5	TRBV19	CASSIADWGPQHF
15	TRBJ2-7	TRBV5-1	CASSLEQGALGEQYF
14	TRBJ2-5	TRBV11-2	CASSFQGPQETQYF
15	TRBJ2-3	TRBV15	CATSPSASPPDTQYF
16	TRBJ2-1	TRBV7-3	CASSLGASGTYNEQFF
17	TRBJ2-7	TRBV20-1	CSGRQGPHLAGTYEQYF
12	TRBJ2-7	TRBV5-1	CASSLGPVEQYF
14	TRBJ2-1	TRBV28	CASRRRETYNEQFF
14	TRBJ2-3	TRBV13	CASSSETSTDTQYF
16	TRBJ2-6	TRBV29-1	CSATGTGVSGANVLTF
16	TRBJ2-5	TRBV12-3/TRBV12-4	CASSLETGIGDPTQYF
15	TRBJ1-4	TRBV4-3	CASSQDGDVHEKLFF
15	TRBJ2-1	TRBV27	CASSQSGSAYNEQFF
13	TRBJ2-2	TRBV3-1	CASSQDPPGELFF
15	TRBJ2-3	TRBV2	CASTSPAGNGNTQYF
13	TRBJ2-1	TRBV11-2	CASSLDKGIRMFF
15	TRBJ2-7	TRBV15	CATSSEPGLSYEQYF
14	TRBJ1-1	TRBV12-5	CASGPGGGNTEAFF
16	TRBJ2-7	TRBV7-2	CASSLDPGLAGNEQYF
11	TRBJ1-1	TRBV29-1	CSGMVNTEAFF
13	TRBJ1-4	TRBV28	CASTRRHNEKLFF
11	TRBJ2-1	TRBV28	CASSTEGEQFF
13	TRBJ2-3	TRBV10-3	CAISGVGGDTQYF
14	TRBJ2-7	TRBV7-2	CASSSGQGAYERYF
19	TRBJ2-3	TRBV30	CAWSVNPPGSGRTHNTQYF
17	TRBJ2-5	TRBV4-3	CASSQALQGTRQETQYF
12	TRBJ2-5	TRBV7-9	CAIGRRQETQYF
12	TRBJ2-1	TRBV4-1	CASSRDRNEQFF
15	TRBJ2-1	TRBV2	CASSVGDRGSNEQFF
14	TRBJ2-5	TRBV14	CASSQDNTEETQYF
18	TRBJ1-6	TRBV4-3	CASSQEPTLGTEYSPLHF
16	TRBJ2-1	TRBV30	CAWSANWGGTYNEQFF
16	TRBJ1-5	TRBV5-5	CASSLRGREGDQPQHF
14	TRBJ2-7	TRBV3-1	CASSQGIRNYEQYF
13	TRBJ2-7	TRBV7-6	CASSFSTNYEQYF
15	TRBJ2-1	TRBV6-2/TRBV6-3	CASSETSGVYNEQFF
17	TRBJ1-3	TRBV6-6	CASSLHISKSSGNTIYF
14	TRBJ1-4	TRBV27	CASSHRGGGTELFF
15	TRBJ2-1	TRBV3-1	CASSPPRRGGDEQFF
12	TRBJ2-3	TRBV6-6	CASCCDTDTQYF